The clone carrying this T cell receptor (beta chain) showed up many times. Each sample provided at least 5.5 micrograms of extracted total RNA. These data originate in a study of blood T cells in healthy people across ages. The CDR3 contains 18 residues. Combining a sample-barcoded 5' primer with a J-beta primer mix, a second PCR ran for roughly 6 to 11 cycles. Each cDNA molecule was tagged by a template-switch adaptor with 12 random nucleotides. A single record per CDR3 protein comes from TCRdb applying MiXCR to the 5' RACE reads. The sample records more than 600,000 distinct CDR3 sequences, around 25% being singletons. A further study also used this sample, focusing on T cells of mothers and their children. From that report: Overlap ran slightly, non-significantly higher for related than unrelated mother-child pairs.

The chain has TRBV21-1 and TRBJ1-4; the table's D call, TRBD1, has no DNA check behind it. TRBV21-1 is noted as a pseudogene. This clonotype originated in a boy between 10 and 17 years old in good health. Sequencing used blood. CDR3 loop: CASSRRDRGLQRQEKLFF. CDR3 coding DNA: TGTGCCAGCAGCCGACGGGACAGGGGGCTTCAGCGTCAGGAAAAACTGTTTTTT.